Listed here are 20 T cell receptor beta chains from one sample, sequenced in a study of molecular identifiers for immune sequencing clone quantification. Via MiXCR, TCRdb re-called the PCR reads, giving one row per CDR3 protein. This table holds over 60,000 distinct CDR3 sequences, 19% found once. Input material: naive CD8+ T cells from blood, with Jurkat cell RNA spiked in. As to subset: FACS-sorted CD8+CD4-CCR7+CD45RA+ naive T cells. Every receptor here comes from a human donor in good health. Some libraries in this study had Jurkat cell RNA spiked in.

V and J are TRBV11-2 and TRBJ1-1; possibly TRBD1 for D (5 bases). The CDR3 contains 15 residues. Germline V gives CDR1 SGHAT, CDR2 FQNNGV. Trimming removed 1 base at V and 1 base at J, with 10 bases between. Written as DNA, the CDR3 is TGTGCCAGCAGCTTAGCCGCAGGGTGGAACACTGAAGCTTTCTTT. It encodes CASSLAAGWNTEAFF.

At least ten counts were recorded for this clonotype. The V call is TRBV9, the J call TRBJ2-3; TRBD2 agrees at 12 bases. CDR3 size: 16 residues. The V and J ends lost 3 bases and 2 bases, in that order; junction bases with no gene match: 4. Germline V lookup: CDR1 SGDLS, CDR2 YYNGEE. In DNA form, the CDR3 reads TGTGCCAGCAGCGCTACTAGCGGGAGGCTCACAGATACGCAGTATTTT. Protein sequence: CASSATSGRLTDTQYF.

On this clonotype: A single base separates this from a much larger clone, so it may be a read error. The chain combines TRBV27 with TRBJ1-4; D not resolved. This CDR3 region has 14 residues. The germline CDR1 and CDR2 sequences are MNHEY and SMNVEV (reference sequence). CDR3 sequence: CASTPKPGDEKLVF. CDR3 in DNA: TGTGCCAGCACCCCCAAACCTGGGGATGAAAAACTGGTTTTT.

There are many counts of this clonotype. This rearrangement joins TRBV29-1 to TRBJ2-7; 13 bases are a match to TRBD2. CDR1 is SQVTM, CDR2 ANQGSEA, per germline. The CDR3 length is 15 residues. The junction had 5 bases not matched to a gene; V was cut back by 0 bases and J by 6 bases. The CDR3 region has the DNA TGCAGCGTTGAAGAGGGGACTAGCGGGGTTTTCGAGCAGTACTTC. This codes for CSVEEGTSGVFEQYF.

This clonotype occurred a few times. This sequence joins TRBV7-9 and TRBJ2-1, with D unresolved. The germline V gene has CDR1 SEHNR and CDR2 FQNEAQ (reference sequence). The CDR3 runs 13 residues. V dropped 1 base and J dropped 8 bases, with 9 bases sitting between them. The CDR3 nucleotides are TGTGCCAGCAGCTTAGGATACCCGGATGAGCAGTTCTTC. Translating it yields CASSLGYPDEQFF.

This clonotype was seen many times. CDR3 sequence: CASSLSGGGEQYF. The DNA of the CDR3 is TGTGCCAGCAGTCTAAGCGGGGGGGGTGAGCAGTACTTC. This chain uses TRBV9 with TRBJ2-7; 10 bases align to TRBD2. This CDR3 region has 13 residues. The trim removed 5 bases at V and 7 bases at J, leaving 6 bases unmatched. CDR1 is SGDLS, CDR2 YYNGEE, per germline.

This clonotype has ten or more counts. V usage is TRBV4-3 and J usage is TRBJ1-1, with D tentatively TRBD1 (6 bases). There are 16 residues in the CDR3. V was shortened by 3 bases and J by 4 bases, with 18 bases between the two germline ends. Germline assignment: CDR1 LGHNA and CDR2 YSLEER. The CDR3 region has the DNA TGCGCCAGCAGCCAGGCTACAGGGAGGGTGTTCACTGAAGCTTTCTTT. Amino acid sequence: CASSQATGRVFTEAFF.

Ten or more counts support this clonotype. The rearrangement links TRBV27 to TRBJ2-1, with D tentatively TRBD1 (5 bases). V was pared by 8 bases and J by 7 bases, with 18 bases between. The CDR3 is 14 amino acids. CDR1 and CDR2 from the germline V gene are MNHEY and SMNVEV (reference sequence). This CDR3 reads CASGLGPAPNEQFF. For the CDR3, the DNA is TGTGCCAGCGGGCTGGGGCCAGCCCCGAATGAGCAGTTCTTC.

This clonotype has ten or more counts. The rearrangement uses TRBV28 and TRBJ2-7; D may be TRBD1 (6 bases). CDR1 and CDR2 (germline): MDHEN, SYDVKM. The CDR3 extends over 15 amino acids. The ends were cut back, 6 bases at V and 2 bases at J, with 17 bases in the middle. CDR3: CASRHGTHTPYEQYF. The CDR3 DNA follows: TGTGCCAGCAGACACGGGACACACACTCCCTACGAGCAGTACTTC.

This clonotype was counted many times. The CDR3 nucleotides are TGTGCCAGCAGTGGACTCGCAGGCACCCACAGGGCGAACACTGAAGCTTTCTTT. As protein: CASSGLAGTHRANTEAFF. This sequence joins TRBV25-1 and TRBJ1-1, with a weak D call TRBD1 (6 bases). Germline V lookup: CDR1 MGHDK, CDR2 SYGVNS. This CDR3 spans 18 amino acids. The V end was cut by 4 bases, the J end by 1 base, with 22 bases between.

The chain is built from TRBV10-1 and TRBJ2-1, with 8 bases lining up with TRBD2. The V and J ends lost 2 bases and 1 base, in that order; junction bases with no gene match: 4. This CDR3 spans 16 amino acids. From germline, CDR1 is WNHNN and CDR2 SYGVQD (reference sequence). The CDR3 DNA follows: TGCGCCAGCAGTGAGCCGGGGGGGAAATCCTACAATGAGCAGTTCTTC. This gives the protein CASSEPGGKSYNEQFF.

The table lists this clonotype with many counts. The J gene is TRBJ2-3, the V gene TRBV4-3; TRBD1 aligns across 9 bases. The trim removed 0 bases at V and 15 bases at J, leaving 16 bases unmatched. CDR1 and CDR2 from the germline V gene are LGHNA and YSLEER. The CDR3 is made up of 16 amino acids. The CDR3 region has the DNA TGCGCCAGCAGCCAAGACAGGACAGGGGTTTCGGGCCTCCTCTATTTT. Amino acids: CASSQDRTGVSGLLYF.

This clonotype has at least ten counts. This chain links TRBV19 with TRBJ2-7; D gene unclear. The V end lost 1 base, the J end lost 5 bases, and 15 bases lay between the germline ends. Germline CDR1 is LNHDA and CDR2 is SQIVND (reference sequence). This CDR3 spans 15 amino acids. The CDR3 sequence: CASSIGPTPQDEQYF. CDR3 in DNA: TGTGCCAGTAGTATAGGGCCTACCCCCCAGGACGAGCAGTACTTC.

This clonotype came up many times. The V and J genes are TRBV28 and TRBJ2-3; the D is unclear. Germline V gives CDR1 MDHEN, CDR2 SYDVKM. CDR3 length: 13 residues. The V end lost 3 bases, the J end lost 5 bases, and 9 bases lay between the germline ends. The CDR3, as DNA: TGTGCCAGCAGTTTGATGATTGGAGATACGCAGTATTTT. Amino acid sequence: CASSLMIGDTQYF.

In its sample, this clonotype was seen many times. The rearrangement uses TRBV11-2 and TRBJ2-3, with TRBD2 identical over 8 bases. This CDR3 has 19 residues. V shed 5 bases, J shed 2 bases, and the junction held 18 bases outside the gene matches. Germline V gene sequence: CDR1 SGHAT, CDR2 FQNNGV. DNA of the CDR3: TGTGCCAGCAGCCCTGGGAACCATCCGGGAGGGCTTGACACAGATACGCAGTATTTT. Encoded protein: CASSPGNHPGGLDTDTQYF.

This clonotype has a count of ten or more. The CDR3 sequence is CASSPPLTGQETQYF. CDR3 coding DNA: TGTGCCAGCAGCCCTCCCTTGACAGGACAAGAGACCCAGTACTTC. This chain links TRBV13 with TRBJ2-5; D may be TRBD1 (6 bases). CDR1 is PRHDT, CDR2 FYEKMQ, per germline (reference sequence). Trimming removed 5 bases at V and 2 bases at J, with 15 bases between. CDR3 length equals 15 residues.

A note on this clonotype: Being one base from a much bigger clone, this may be a read error. The genes are TRBV6-7 and TRBJ2-7; 12 nucleotides line up with TRBD2. TRBV6-7 falls under the ORF class, with uncertain function. CDR3 size: 15 residues. This chain's CDR3 is CAGSGTSGPTYEQYF. The CDR3 DNA follows: TGTGCCGGCAGCGGGACTAGCGGGCCGACCTACGAGCAGTACTTC.

This clonotype was observed at least ten times. The genes are TRBV11-2 and TRBJ2-1; 7 bases map to TRBD2. V shed 4 bases, J shed 8 bases, and the junction held 14 bases outside the gene matches. The CDR3 has 16 amino acids. The germline V gene has CDR1 SGHAT and CDR2 FQNNGV. The CDR3 DNA reads as TGTGCCAGCAGCTCTCGACTTGGCGGGAGCGTAGATGAGCAGTTCTTC. Residues: CASSSRLGGSVDEQFF.

Concerning this clonotype: A read error may explain this, as a much larger clone is one base away. The chain combines TRBV7-2 with TRBJ2-2; 11 nucleotides align to TRBD2. CDR3 length: 18 amino acids. Germline values: CDR1 SGHTA, CDR2 FQGNSA. In DNA form, the CDR3 reads TGTGCCAGCAGCCTATGGGAGGTAGCGGGAGGGCCGGTCGGGGAGCTGCTTTTT. It translates to CASSLWEVAGGPVGELLF.

This clonotype came up once. This likely comes from a read error, as the CDR3 has no conserved phenylalanine or tryptophan at its end. The rearrangement links TRBV20-1 to TRBJ2-5; 9 nucleotides line up with TRBD2. Trimming took 0 bases from V and 5 from J; bases not matched to a gene: 7. The CDR3 is 15 residues long. Germline lookup yields CDR1 DFQATT and CDR2 SNEGSKA (reference sequence). CDR3 bases: TGCAGTGCTAGAGATCAGGGACTAGCCCAGGAGACCCAGTACTAC. Translated, it gives CSARDQGLAQETQYY.